This T cell receptor (beta chain) originates from a study of blood T cell repertoires in COVID-19. Participant age was about 18 to 95 years, and participants resided in around 24 US areas. Participants reported their clinical history, and cohort assignment relied on those reports. Libraries were prepared by immunoSEQ multiplex PCR; TCRdb keeps only in-frame clonotypes and omits some of them. The sample carries around 250,000 clones, approximately 85% recorded once. Germline V gene lookup returns CDR1 MDHEN and CDR2 SYDVKM. The CDR3 consists of 17 residues. The V and J ends lost 4 bases and 0 bases respectively, with 16 bases between them.

The TCR sequence derives from a woman aged 45-65 years who had recovered from COVID-19. The chain has TRBV28 and TRBJ1-3; D not certain. The specimen sequenced was PBMCs or T cells enriched from blood (not recorded which). The CDR3 nucleotides are TGTGCCAGCAGTTCCCGTCCCCGCGGAAACTCTGGAAACACCATATATTTT. It yields the protein CASSSRPRGNSGNTIYF.